The 19 T cell receptor beta chains presented below share a single source sample, sequenced in a study of OX40 agonist ivuxolimab in advanced cancers. Using immunoSEQ multiplex PCR, the repertoire was profiled, and TCRdb retains in-frame clones only, with some absent. In the table there are fewer than 15,000 clones, about 81% of which are singletons. The sample consisted of CD4+ or CD8+ T cells sorted from blood, taken in a trial of the OX40 agonist ivuxolimab. The receptors originated from an adult with an advanced solid tumor such as melanoma, head and neck, liver or kidney cancer.

This chain links TRBV4-3 with TRBJ2-5, with D maybe TRBD2 (6 bases). V lost 4 bases and J lost 2, with 17 bases in between. The CDR3 spans 16 residues. The V gene's germline CDR1 is LGHNA and CDR2 YSLEER. For the CDR3, the DNA is TGCGCCAGCAGCCCCTCATTTGGTAGCGGTCAAGAGACCCAGTACTTC. This sequence encodes CASSPSFGSGQETQYF.

The genes are TRBV5-6 and TRBJ2-3; 8 bases are shared with TRBD2. The CDR3 is 15 amino acids. With 3 bases clipped from V and 5 bases from J, the junction kept 8 bases outside the gene matches. CDR1 and CDR2 from the germline V gene are SGHDT and YYEEEE. CDR3 coding DNA: TGTGCCAGCAGCTCTACGGGACTAGGGGTAGATACGCAGTATTTT. As protein: CASSSTGLGVDTQYF.

This clone came up a few times. The rearrangement uses TRBV10-2 and TRBJ2-3; D perhaps matches TRBD1 (6 bases). This CDR3 has 12 residues. CDR1 is WSHSY, CDR2 SAAADI, per germline. V was trimmed by 10 bases and J by 8 bases, leaving 16 bases between them. This CDR3 reads CAIQRTGFTQYF. Here the CDR3 DNA reads TGCGCCATCCAGCGCACAGGGTTTACGCAGTATTTT.

This chain joins TRBV4-3 and TRBJ2-5; no firm D call. The CDR3 is 13 amino acids. V gave up 0 bases and J gave up 1 base, with 3 bases separating them. Germline-derived CDR1 and CDR2 are LGHNA and YSLEER. The DNA for the CDR3 is TGCGCCAGCAGCCAAGATCTCCAAGAGACCCAGTACTTC. Translated, it gives CASSQDLQETQYF.

The CDR3 nucleotides are TGTGCCAGCAGTACTCGGACTAGCGGGGAGCTAACGGGAACAGATACGCAGTATTTT. It translates to CASSTRTSGELTGTDTQYF. The gene calls are TRBV2 and TRBJ2-3, with 12 positions matching TRBD2. V lost 5 bases and J lost 3; bases outside the gene matches: 15. CDR3 size: 19 residues. Germline V CDR1 and CDR2: SNHLY, FYNNEI.

The rearrangement joins TRBV14 to TRBJ2-2; D could derive from TRBD1 or TRBD2 (5 bases each). The CDR3 has 14 residues. CDR1 and CDR2 (germline): SGHDN, FVKESK. Deletions cut 3 bases from V and 5 bases from J, with 10 bases between. The CDR3 loop reads CASSQPWGTGELFF. The CDR3 DNA reads TGTGCCAGCAGCCAGCCCTGGGGGACCGGGGAGCTGTTTTTT.

J is TRBJ2-1 and V is TRBV4-3; 9 bases are a match to TRBD2. The V gene end was trimmed by 1 base and the J gene end by 5 bases; junction bases not matched to a gene: 3. CDR3 size: 15 residues. Germline lookup yields CDR1 LGHNA and CDR2 YSLEER. CDR3 nucleotide sequence: TGCGCCAGCAGCCAAGGGAAGCGGGGGGACAATGAGCAGTTCTTC. Translated, it gives CASSQGKRGDNEQFF.

The rearrangement joins TRBV9 to TRBJ2-1; the D gene is possibly TRBD1 (6 bases). Germline V gene data show CDR1 as SGDLS and CDR2 as YYNGEE. The CDR3 runs 15 residues. V was shortened by 3 bases and J by 8 bases, with 18 bases between the two germline ends. The CDR3 nucleotides read TGTGCCAGCAGCGCCGTCAGGGGTAAGGTTTATGAGCAGTTCTTC. Translated: CASSAVRGKVYEQFF.

The chain joins TRBV28 to TRBJ1-5; possible D gene TRBD1, 6 bases. This CDR3 is built from 14 residues. The V end lost 6 bases, the J end lost 2 bases, and 11 bases lay between the germline ends. Germline V gene data show CDR1 as MDHEN and CDR2 as SYDVKM. The CDR3 bases are TGTGCCAGCAGCCTCAGGGGCGGCAATCAGCCCCAGCATTTT. It translates to CASSLRGGNQPQHF.

The chain joins TRBV6-6 to TRBJ2-2, with D perhaps matching TRBD1 or TRBD2 (5 bases each). CDR1 and CDR2 from the germline V gene are MNHNY and SVGAGI (reference sequence). The CDR3 is made up of 12 amino acids. The V and J ends lost 7 bases and 8 bases respectively, with 11 bases between them. The CDR3 loop reads CASTGPGGELFF. The CDR3, as DNA: TGTGCCAGCACGGGACCCGGAGGGGAGCTGTTTTTT.

This clone showed up just once. This chain connects TRBV5-6 to TRBJ2-5; 8 positions match TRBD2. Germline assignment: CDR1 SGHDT and CDR2 YYEEEE. This CDR3 comprises 14 residues. V gave up 5 bases and J gave up 5 bases; unmatched junction bases: 8. The CDR3 coding sequence is TGTGCCAGCAGTTCCGGGACTAGACGGGAGACCCAGTACTTC. This translates into CASSSGTRRETQYF.

There are a few counts of this clone. The chain couples TRBV7-8 to TRBJ2-2; possibly TRBD1 for D (5 bases). The CDR3 has 14 residues. Germline CDR1 is SGHVS and CDR2 is FQNEAQ. The DNA for the CDR3 is TGTGCAAACGGGCAGGGTAGAGGCACCGGGGAGCTGTTTTTT. Its translation: CANGQGRGTGELFF. Using reference TRBV7-8 and TRBJ2-2 for the parts outside the CDR3, the full variable domain is GAGVSQSPRYKVAKRGQDVALRCDPISGHVSLFWYQQALGQGPEFLTYFQNEAQLDKSGLPSDRFFAERPEGSVSTLKIQRTQQEDSAVYLCANGQGRGTGELFFGEGSRLTVL.

The chain employs TRBV7-2 and TRBJ2-5; 13 bases agree with TRBD2. With V trimmed by 7 bases and J by 5 bases, 7 bases remained unmatched. This CDR3 spans 15 amino acids. Germline CDR1 and CDR2: SGHTA and FQGNSA. Here the CDR3 reads CASTTTSGGWETQYF. The CDR3 DNA is TGTGCCAGCACCACGACTAGCGGGGGGTGGGAGACCCAGTACTTC.

This rearrangement joins TRBV19 to TRBJ1-3; D uncertain. The germline V gene encodes CDR1 LNHDA and CDR2 SQIVND (reference sequence). The germline V and J ends were trimmed by 4 bases and 0 bases, with 7 bases remaining between them. The CDR3 length is 14 residues. Here the CDR3 reads CASSTMSSGNTIYF. CDR3 nucleotides: TGTGCCAGTAGTACTATGAGCTCTGGAAACACCATATATTTT.

This chain links TRBV6-6 with TRBJ1-5, with D maybe TRBD1 (6 bases). Per germline, CDR1 MNHNY and CDR2 SVGAGI (reference sequence). V was pared by 5 bases and J by 3 bases, with 17 bases between. The CDR3 totals 16 residues. The CDR3 nucleotides read TGTGCCAGCAGTCCCGGAGAGGGGGGCTTCAATCAGCCCCAGCATTTT. Translated: CASSPGEGGFNQPQHF.

This clone appeared a single time. This chain uses TRBV28 with TRBJ1-2; D perhaps matches TRBD1 (5 bases). Deletions cut 5 bases from V and 6 bases from J, with 16 bases between. The V gene's germline CDR1 is MDHEN and CDR2 SYDVKM. CDR3 length equals 14 residues. Here the CDR3 DNA reads TGTGCCAGCAGTCCTCCGGGACTCACCCATGGCTACACCTTC. This gives the protein CASSPPGLTHGYTF.

The chain carries TRBV5-1 and TRBJ2-1; 8 positions agree with TRBD1. V was clipped by 0 bases and J by 2 bases; unmatched bases: 1. The CDR3 contains 15 residues. Germline loops: CDR1 SGHRS, CDR2 YFSETQ. The CDR3: CASSLGQGPYNEQFF. The CDR3 DNA sequence: TGCGCCAGCAGCTTGGGACAGGGGCCCTACAATGAGCAGTTCTTC.

The table lists this clone with a count of one. V is TRBV28 and J is TRBJ2-5; D gene unclear. This CDR3 has 14 residues. The V end lost 1 base, the J end lost 3 bases, and 9 bases lay between the germline ends. Germline V gene lookup returns CDR1 MDHEN and CDR2 SYDVKM. The CDR3 protein is CASSLYTTKETQYF. In DNA, the CDR3 is TGTGCCAGCAGTTTATATACGACCAAAGAGACCCAGTACTTC.

The CDR3 here is CASSEGWGTEAFF. CDR3 in DNA: TGTGCCAGCAGTGAGGGTTGGGGCACTGAAGCTTTCTTT. The chain carries TRBV6-4 and TRBJ1-1; D gene unclear. This CDR3 has 13 amino acids. Trimming shortened V by 3 bases and J by 4 bases, and 9 bases separated the two germline ends. Germline CDR1 and CDR2: MRHNA and SNTAGT.